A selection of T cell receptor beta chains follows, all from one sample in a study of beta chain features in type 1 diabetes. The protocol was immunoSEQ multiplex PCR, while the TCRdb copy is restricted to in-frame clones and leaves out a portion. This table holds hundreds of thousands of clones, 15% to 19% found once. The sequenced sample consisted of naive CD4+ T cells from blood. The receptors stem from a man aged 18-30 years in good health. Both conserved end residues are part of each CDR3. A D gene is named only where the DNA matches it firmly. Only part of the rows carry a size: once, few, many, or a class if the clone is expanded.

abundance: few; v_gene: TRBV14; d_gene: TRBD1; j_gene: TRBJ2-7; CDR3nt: TGTGCCAGCAGCCGTACGACAGGGGTCGAGCAGTACTTC; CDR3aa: CASSRTTGVEQYF
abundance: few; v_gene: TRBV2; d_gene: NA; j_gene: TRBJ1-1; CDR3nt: TGTGCCAGCAGTGTACAGGGAAGCACTGAAGCTTTCTTT; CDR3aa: CASSVQGSTEAFF
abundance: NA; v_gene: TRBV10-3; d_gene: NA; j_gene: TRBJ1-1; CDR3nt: TGTGCCGTGGTAGGAGGCGGAACTGAAGCTTTCTTT; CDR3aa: CAVVGGGTEAFF
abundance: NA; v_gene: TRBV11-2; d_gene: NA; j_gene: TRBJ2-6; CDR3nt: TGTGCCAGCAGCGCCCGTTTCTCTGGGGCCAACGTCCTGACTTTC; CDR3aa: CASSARFSGANVLTF
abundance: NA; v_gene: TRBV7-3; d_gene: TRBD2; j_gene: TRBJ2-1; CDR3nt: TGTGCCAGCAGCCCGCAAGCGGGGTTCTCCTACAATGAGCAGTTCTTC; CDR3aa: CASSPQAGFSYNEQFF
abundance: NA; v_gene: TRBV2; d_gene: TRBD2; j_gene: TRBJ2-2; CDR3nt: TGTGCCAGCAGGACTAGCGGGAGTGCCACCGGGGAGCTGTTTTTT; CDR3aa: CASRTSGSATGELFF
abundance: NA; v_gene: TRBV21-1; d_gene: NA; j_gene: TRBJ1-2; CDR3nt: TGTGCCAGCAACCCACCACCCGGCCACTATGGCTACACCTTC; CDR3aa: CASNPPPGHYGYTF
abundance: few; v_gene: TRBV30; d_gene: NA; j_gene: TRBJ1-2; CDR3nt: TGTGCCTGGAGTGTTGGAGGAGGCTACACCTTC; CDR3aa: CAWSVGGGYTF
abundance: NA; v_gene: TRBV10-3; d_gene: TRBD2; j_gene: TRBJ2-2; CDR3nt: TGTGCCATCAGGGCGGGACTAGCGGGGACCGGGGAGCTGTTTTTT; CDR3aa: CAIRAGLAGTGELFF
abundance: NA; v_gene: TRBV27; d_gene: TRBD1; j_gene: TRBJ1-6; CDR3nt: TGTGCCACCGCGGACAGGTCGCCCAATTCACCCCTCCACTTT; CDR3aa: CATADRSPNSPLHF
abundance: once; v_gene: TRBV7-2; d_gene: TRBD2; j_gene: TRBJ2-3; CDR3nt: TGTGCCAGCAGCCTTCTAGCGGGACTGCCCACAGATACGCAGTATTTT; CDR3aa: CASSLLAGLPTDTQYF
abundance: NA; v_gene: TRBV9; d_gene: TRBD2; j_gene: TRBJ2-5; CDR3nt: TGTGCCAGCAGCGAAGGACTAGCGGGGGGCCAGGGGACCCAGTACTTC; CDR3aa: CASSEGLAGGQGTQYF
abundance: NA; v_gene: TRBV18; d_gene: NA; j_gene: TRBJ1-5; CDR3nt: TGTGCCAGCTCACCGCAACAGGTACCAAGGGGGGGCAATCAGCCCCAGCATTTT; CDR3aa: CASSPQQVPRGGNQPQHF
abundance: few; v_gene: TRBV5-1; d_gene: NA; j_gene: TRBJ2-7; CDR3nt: TGCGCCAGCAGCTTGCCAGGCTACGAGCAGTACTTC; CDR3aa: CASSLPGYEQYF
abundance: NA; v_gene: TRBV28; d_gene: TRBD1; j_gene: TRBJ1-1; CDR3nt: TGTGCCAGCAGTCCCCCCCGTAGGGGGCTGGACACTGAAGCTTTCTTT; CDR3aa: CASSPPRRGLDTEAFF
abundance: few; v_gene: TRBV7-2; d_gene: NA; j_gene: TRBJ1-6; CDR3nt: TGTGCCAGCAGCCCCCGGGACGGATATAATTCACCCCTCCACTTT; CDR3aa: CASSPRDGYNSPLHF
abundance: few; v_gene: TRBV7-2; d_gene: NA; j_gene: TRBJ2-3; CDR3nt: TGTGCCAGCAGCTTAGTGGCTAGCAGAGGCGCAGATACGCAGTATTTT; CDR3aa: CASSLVASRGADTQYF
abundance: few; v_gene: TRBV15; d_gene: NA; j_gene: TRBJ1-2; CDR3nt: TGTGCCACCAGCAGAGGAGGCTCTTATAGCTATGGCTACACCTTC; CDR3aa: CATSRGGSYSYGYTF
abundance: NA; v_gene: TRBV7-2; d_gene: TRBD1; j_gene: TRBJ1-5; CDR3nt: TGTGCCAGCAGCCTAGCGGGAGACAGGGGTCAGCCCCAGCATTTT; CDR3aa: CASSLAGDRGQPQHF
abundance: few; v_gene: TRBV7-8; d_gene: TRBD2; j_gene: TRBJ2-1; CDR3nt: TGTGCCAGCAGCCGGACTAGCGGGAGGGGGAATGAGCAGTTCTTC; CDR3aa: CASSRTSGRGNEQFF
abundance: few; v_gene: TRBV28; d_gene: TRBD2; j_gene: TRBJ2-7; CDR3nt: TGTGCCAGCAGTTTAGGGACTAGCGGGAGCAGGTACGAGCAGTACTTC; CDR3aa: CASSLGTSGSRYEQYF
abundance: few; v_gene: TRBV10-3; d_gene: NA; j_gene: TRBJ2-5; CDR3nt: TGTGCCATCATGAACGGCGCTGTGGGAGAGACCCAGTACTTC; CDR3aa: CAIMNGAVGETQYF
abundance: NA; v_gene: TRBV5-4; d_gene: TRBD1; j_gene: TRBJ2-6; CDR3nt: TGTGCCAGCAGCTTACGACAGGGGGCGAGGTCTGGGGCCAACGTCCTGACTTTC; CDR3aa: CASSLRQGARSGANVLTF
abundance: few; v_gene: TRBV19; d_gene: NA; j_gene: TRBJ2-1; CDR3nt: TGTGCCAGTAGTTATTTAGGTAGCAGCAATGAGCAGTTCTTC; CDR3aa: CASSYLGSSNEQFF
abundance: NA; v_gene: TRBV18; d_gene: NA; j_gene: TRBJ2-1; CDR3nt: TGTGCCAGCTCACGGGGGGTGGATGAGCAGTTCTTC; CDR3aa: CASSRGVDEQFF
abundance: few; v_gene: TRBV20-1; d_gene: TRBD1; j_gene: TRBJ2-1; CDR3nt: TGCAGTGCTAGAGACTGGACAGGGGAGATCTTC; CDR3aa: CSARDWTGEIF
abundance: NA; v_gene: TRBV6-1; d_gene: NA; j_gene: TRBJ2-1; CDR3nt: TGTGCCAGCAGCACAAGGGCCACGGGGTATAATGAGCAGTTCTTC; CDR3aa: CASSTRATGYNEQFF
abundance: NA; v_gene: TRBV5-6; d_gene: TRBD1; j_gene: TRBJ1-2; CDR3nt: TGTGCCAGCAGCTTCGGGGACAGGGTCTATGGCTACACCTTC; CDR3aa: CASSFGDRVYGYTF
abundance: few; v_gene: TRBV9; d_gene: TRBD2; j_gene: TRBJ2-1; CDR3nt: TGTGCCAGCAGCGTAGGGCTAGCGGGGGGATTGAGCTCCTACAATGAGCAGTTCTTC; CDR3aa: CASSVGLAGGLSSYNEQFF
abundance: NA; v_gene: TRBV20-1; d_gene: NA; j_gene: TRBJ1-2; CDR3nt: TGCAGTGCGGGACACCACTATGGCTACACCTTC; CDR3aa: CSAGHHYGYTF
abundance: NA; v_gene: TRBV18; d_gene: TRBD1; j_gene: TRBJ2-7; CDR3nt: TGTGCCAGCTCAATTGACAGGGCATCCTACGAGCAGTACTTC; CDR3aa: CASSIDRASYEQYF
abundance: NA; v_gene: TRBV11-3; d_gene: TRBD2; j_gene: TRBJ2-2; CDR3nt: TGTGCCAGCAGCCCGGGACTAGCGGGATCCTCCGGCCCGAACACCGGGGAGCTGTTTTTT; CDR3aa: CASSPGLAGSSGPNTGELFF
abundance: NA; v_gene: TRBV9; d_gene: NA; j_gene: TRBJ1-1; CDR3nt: TGTGCCAGCAGCGTAGAAGGAGGACCGATGAACACTGAAGCTTTCTTT; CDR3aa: CASSVEGGPMNTEAFF
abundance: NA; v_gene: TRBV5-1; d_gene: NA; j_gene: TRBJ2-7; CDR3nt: TGCGCCAGCAGCTTGACAGACCCCTACGAGCAGTACTTC; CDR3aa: CASSLTDPYEQYF
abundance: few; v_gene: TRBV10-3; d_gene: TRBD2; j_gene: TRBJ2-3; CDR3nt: TGTGCCATCAAAGGGACTAGCGGGGGGGTGGCGGATACGCAGTATTTT; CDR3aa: CAIKGTSGGVADTQYF
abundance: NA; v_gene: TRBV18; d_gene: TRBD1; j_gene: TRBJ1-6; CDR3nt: TGTGCCAGCTCACGCACAGGGGGGAATTCACCCCTCCACTTT; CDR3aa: CASSRTGGNSPLHF
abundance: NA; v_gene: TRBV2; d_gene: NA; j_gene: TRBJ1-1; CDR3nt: TGTGCCAGCAGCAGCGGACAGTCTATGAACACTGAAGCTTTCTTT; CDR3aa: CASSSGQSMNTEAFF
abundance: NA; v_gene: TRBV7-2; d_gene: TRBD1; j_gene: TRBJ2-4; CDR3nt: TGTGCCAGCAGCTTTACAGGGGTTTCGGGCAAAAACATTCAGTACTTC; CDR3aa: CASSFTGVSGKNIQYF
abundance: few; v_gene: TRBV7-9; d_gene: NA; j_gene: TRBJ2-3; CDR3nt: TGTGCCAGCAGCTCAACCGGGGGAGGCACAGATACGCAGTATTTT; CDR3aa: CASSSTGGGTDTQYF
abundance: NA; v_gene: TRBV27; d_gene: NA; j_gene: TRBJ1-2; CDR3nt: TGTGCCAGCAGTTTTGGCAGAAACTATGGCTACACCTTC; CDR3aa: CASSFGRNYGYTF
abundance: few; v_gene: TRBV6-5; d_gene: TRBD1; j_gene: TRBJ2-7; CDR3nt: TGTGCCAGCAGGATACAGGGGGCTCCGCAGTACTTC; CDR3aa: CASRIQGAPQYF
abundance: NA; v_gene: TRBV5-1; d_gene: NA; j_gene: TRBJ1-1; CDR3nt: TGCGCCAGCAGCCCGATGGGGTTTAACACTGAAGCTTTCTTT; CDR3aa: CASSPMGFNTEAFF